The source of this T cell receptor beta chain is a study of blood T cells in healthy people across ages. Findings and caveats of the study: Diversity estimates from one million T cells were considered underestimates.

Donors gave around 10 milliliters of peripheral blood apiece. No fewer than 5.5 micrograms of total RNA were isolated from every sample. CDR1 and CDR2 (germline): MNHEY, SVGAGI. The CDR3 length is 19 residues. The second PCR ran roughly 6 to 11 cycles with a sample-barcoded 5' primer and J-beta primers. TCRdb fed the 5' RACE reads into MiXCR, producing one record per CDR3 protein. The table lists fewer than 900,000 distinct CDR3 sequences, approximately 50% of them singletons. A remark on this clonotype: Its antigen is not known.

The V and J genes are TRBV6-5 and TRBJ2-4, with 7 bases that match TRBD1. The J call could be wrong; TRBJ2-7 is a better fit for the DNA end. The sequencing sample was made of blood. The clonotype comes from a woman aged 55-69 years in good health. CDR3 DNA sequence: TGTGCCAGCAGTTTCTCTGGGACAGACCCTACTATACGATACTACGAGCAGTACTTC. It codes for CASSFSGTDPTIRYYEQYF.